The 9 T cell receptor beta chains given below trace back to one sample, sequenced in a study of blood T cell repertoires in COVID-19 (dated by TCRdb to about 2020). Library generation was performed with the immunoSEQ multiplex PCR assay. As stored in TCRdb, this immuneACCESS dataset retains in-frame rearrangements with V and J assigned. A fraction of the clones does not appear; measured against another copy, unresolved V genes explain less than half of the discrepancy, and the remainder lacks a known reason. Counted in this sample were more than 60,000 clones; roughly 85% of them appeared once. Around 19% of the sample lies in the top ten. Sequenced material: peripheral blood. The receptors stem from a human donor in a cohort sampled during active COVID-19.

This clone occurred once. This CDR3 is CASSQGRVGEQYF. Written as DNA, the CDR3 is TGTGCCAGCAGCCAAGGGAGGGTTGGGGAGCAGTACTTC. The V and J genes are TRBV4-2 and TRBJ2-7; perhaps TRBD2 as D (6 bases). Germline assignment: CDR1 LGHNA and CDR2 YNFKEQ. V gave up 1 base and J gave up 7 bases, with 11 bases separating them. The CDR3 has 13 amino acids.

The rearrangement links TRBV12-5 to TRBJ2-1, with 7 bases that match TRBD2. Germline assignment: CDR1 LGHNT and CDR2 FRNRAP. The CDR3 loop spans 14 amino acids. Trimming cost V 2 bases and J 4 bases; bases outside gene matches: 2. The CDR3 DNA reads as TGTGCTAGTGGTTTGACGGGGGGATACAATGAGCAGTTCTTC. The encoded protein is CASGLTGGYNEQFF.

J is TRBJ2-1 and V is TRBV4-3; TRBD2 matches 12 bases. In germline, CDR1 is LGHNA, CDR2 YSLEER. V shed 0 bases and J 4 bases; nucleotides not matched to a gene: 1. CDR3 length: 16 amino acids. In DNA form, the CDR3 reads TGCGCCAGCAGCCAAGATACTAGCGGGGGGTACAATGAGCAGTTCTTC. Amino acid sequence: CASSQDTSGGYNEQFF.

This clone was seen only once. The chain employs TRBV7-8 and TRBJ1-5; D unresolved. This CDR3 comprises 13 residues. Germline V gene sequence: CDR1 SGHVS, CDR2 FQNEAQ. V was cut by 5 bases and J by 0 bases, with 5 bases left in between. DNA of the CDR3: TGTGCCAGCAGCGGCCGTAGCAATCAGCCCCAGCATTTT. It encodes CASSGRSNQPQHF.

The V and J genes are TRBV9 and TRBJ2-1; 9 nucleotides line up with TRBD2. The J segment lost 6 bases and the V segment lost 2 bases, leaving 6 bases of the junction unmatched. Germline V gene sequence: CDR1 SGDLS, CDR2 YYNGEE. The CDR3 has 15 residues. CDR3 sequence reads: CASSVGPSGVNEQFF. CDR3 sequence (DNA): TGTGCCAGCAGCGTCGGCCCTAGCGGGGTCAATGAGCAGTTCTTC.

The chain carries TRBV12-3 or TRBV12-4 and TRBJ2-7; D gene unclear. The CDR3 totals 12 residues. The V end was cut by 3 bases, the J end by 4 bases, with 7 bases between. The CDR3 DNA sequence: TGTGCCAGCAGTTTTGGCAGATACGAGCAGTACTTC. It translates to CASSFGRYEQYF.

As to this clone: Other DNA sequences in this sample translate to the same CDR3. The CDR3 DNA reads TGTGCCAGCAGGCGCCAGGGCACTGAAGCTTTCTTT. Its translation: CASRRQGTEAFF. The chain employs TRBV7-2 and TRBJ1-1; maybe TRBD1 (5 bases). Trimming took off 6 bases at V and 4 bases at J, with 9 bases between the two ends. Germline-derived CDR1 and CDR2 are SGHTA and FQGNSA. The CDR3 loop spans 12 amino acids.

This chain connects TRBV13 to TRBJ2-7, with TRBD1 as a possible D gene (5 bases). The CDR3 length is 15 residues. Trimming removed 3 bases from V and 0 bases from J, with 12 bases in between. Germline values: CDR1 PRHDT, CDR2 FYEKMQ (reference sequence). Here the CDR3 reads CASSFRQMVSYEQYF. The CDR3 DNA reads TGTGCCAGCAGCTTCCGACAGATGGTCTCCTACGAGCAGTACTTC.

The rearrangement joins TRBV7-2 to TRBJ2-7; no reliable D call. This CDR3 spans 12 amino acids. Germline-derived CDR1 and CDR2 are SGHTA and FQGNSA. V was trimmed by 2 bases and J by 2 bases, leaving 4 bases between them. As DNA, the CDR3 is TGTGCCAGCAGCTTACAAACCTACGAGCAGTACTTC. Its protein product is CASSLQTYEQYF.